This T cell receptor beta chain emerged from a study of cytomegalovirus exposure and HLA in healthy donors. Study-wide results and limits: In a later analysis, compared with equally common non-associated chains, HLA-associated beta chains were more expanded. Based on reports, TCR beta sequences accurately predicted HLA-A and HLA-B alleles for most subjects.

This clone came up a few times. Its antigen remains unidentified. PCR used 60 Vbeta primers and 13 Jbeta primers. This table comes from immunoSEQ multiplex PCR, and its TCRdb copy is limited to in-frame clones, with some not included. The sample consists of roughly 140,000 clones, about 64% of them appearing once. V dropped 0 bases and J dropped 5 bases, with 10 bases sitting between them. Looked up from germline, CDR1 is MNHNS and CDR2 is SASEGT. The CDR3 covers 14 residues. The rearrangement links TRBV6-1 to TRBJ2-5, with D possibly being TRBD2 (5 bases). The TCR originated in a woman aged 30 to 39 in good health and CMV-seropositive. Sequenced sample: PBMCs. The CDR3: CASSEAYGMETQYF. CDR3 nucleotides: TGTGCCAGCAGTGAAGCTTACGGGATGGAGACCCAGTACTTC.